The clone carrying this TCR beta chain was recorded at least ten times. TCRdb reprocessed the 5' RACE reads via MiXCR and lists one record per CDR3 protein. The sample shows approximately 630,000 distinct CDR3 sequences, 7.1% of them seen only once. The source of the sample is a study of identical twins. The CDR3 runs 17 residues. Germline V gene lookup returns CDR1 SGHTA and CDR2 FQGNSA. V lost 0 bases to trimming and J lost 2 bases, with 13 bases between them. This sample was shared with a second study, whose subject was yellow fever vaccine responses in identical twins.

The sample taken for sequencing was PBMCs. The V gene is TRBV7-2, the J gene TRBJ2-2, with D maybe TRBD2 (7 bases). The source of this sequence is a woman aged 18-30 years in good health. The DNA for the CDR3 is TGTGCCAGCAGCTTAGCGGGAGGGGGGGCCAACACCGGGGAGCTGTTTTTT. Protein: CASSLAGGGANTGELFF.